These 31 T cell receptor beta chains originate from one sample sequenced in a study of STAT5B mutations in CD4+ large granular lymphocyte leukemia. Sequenced by immunoSEQ multiplex PCR; TCRdb stores in-frame clones only, minus some. The data contain around 30,000 clones, roughly 76% of them singletons. Source material: CD4+ T cells from blood buffy coats. These TCRs come from a human donor in good health.

The chain couples TRBV11-2 to TRBJ1-5, with D perhaps TRBD1 (5 bases). The CDR3 runs 16 residues. Per the germline V gene, CDR1 is SGHAT and CDR2 is FQNNGV. Trimming pared 3 bases from V and 0 bases from J, leaving 12 bases between. The CDR3 loop is CASSFGARDSNQPQHF. The CDR3 DNA reads TGTGCCAGCAGCTTCGGGGCGCGGGATAGCAATCAGCCCCAGCATTTT.

This sequence joins TRBV5-6 and TRBJ1-1, with 9 positions matching TRBD1. Germline V CDR1 and CDR2: SGHDT, YYEEEE. This CDR3 comprises 15 residues. V gave up 4 bases and J gave up 4 bases; unmatched junction bases: 8. Here the CDR3 reads CASSPGQGFGTEAFF. CDR3 bases: TGTGCCAGCAGCCCGGGACAGGGATTCGGCACTGAAGCTTTCTTT.

The chain uses TRBV2 and TRBJ2-3; TRBD2 matches at 7 bases. The ends lost 3 bases at V and 8 bases at J; junction bases unmatched: 8. The CDR3 extends over 14 amino acids. Germline-derived CDR1 and CDR2 are SNHLY and FYNNEI. The chain's CDR3 is CASSEASGVGTQYF. The CDR3 DNA is TGTGCCAGCAGTGAGGCTAGCGGTGTGGGTACGCAGTATTTT.

The chain recombines TRBV7-6 with TRBJ2-5; no reliable D call. Germline assignment: CDR1 SGHVS and CDR2 FNYEAQ. This CDR3 comprises 12 residues. Trimming took 5 bases from V and 5 from J, leaving 9 bases between them. CDR3 amino acids: CASSGSRETQYF. DNA of the CDR3: TGTGCCAGCAGCGGTAGCCGGGAGACCCAGTACTTC.

This chain links TRBV6-5 with TRBJ1-3; D may be TRBD1 (5 bases). This CDR3 contains 15 residues. Germline values: CDR1 MNHEY, CDR2 SVGAGI. V was pared by 6 bases and J by 0 bases, with 12 bases between. The CDR3 is CASSGGPVSGNTIYF. The CDR3 nucleotides are TGTGCCAGCAGCGGGGGACCGGTCTCTGGAAACACCATATATTTT.

The chain employs TRBV30 and TRBJ1-2; perhaps TRBD1 as D (6 bases). The CDR3 extends over 13 amino acids. Per germline, CDR1 GTSNPN and CDR2 SVGIG (reference sequence). V shed 4 bases and J shed 4 bases, with 13 bases lying between them. CDR3 region: CAWIKQTGYGYTF. The CDR3 DNA is TGTGCCTGGATTAAGCAGACAGGCTATGGCTACACCTTC.

The chain recombines TRBV27 with TRBJ2-1, with 9 nucleotides matching TRBD2. J gave up 2 bases and V 4 bases, and 3 bases lay outside the gene matches. Per the germline V gene, CDR1 is MNHEY and CDR2 is SMNVEV (reference sequence). This CDR3 contains 15 residues. The CDR3 nucleotides are TGTGCCAGCAGTTATGGACTAGCGACCTACAATGAGCAGTTCTTC. It translates to CASSYGLATYNEQFF.

The CDR3 is CASSLTRSRLGYTF. CDR3 in DNA: TGTGCCAGCAGTTTGACACGTAGTAGGCTTGGCTACACCTTC. V usage is TRBV6-5 and J usage is TRBJ1-2; no clear D gene. The ends were cut back, 4 bases at V and 7 bases at J, with 16 bases in the middle. Germline assignment: CDR1 MNHEY and CDR2 SVGAGI. The CDR3 runs to 14 residues.

The CDR3 region has the DNA TGTGCCAGCAGCCGAGGTCAGGGGCTTATGAACACTGAAGCTTTCTTT. It encodes CASSRGQGLMNTEAFF. The chain uses TRBV11-1 and TRBJ1-1; the D gene is possibly TRBD1 (6 bases). This CDR3 contains 16 residues. V lost 5 bases, J lost 0 bases, and 16 bases lay in between. The germline CDR1 and CDR2 sequences are SGHAT and FQDESV (reference sequence).

This clone was seen a handful of times. J is TRBJ1-1 and V is TRBV5-1; D is ambiguous. V was shortened by 0 bases and J by 3 bases, with 9 bases between the two germline ends. The CDR3 runs 14 residues. Germline V CDR1 and CDR2: SGHRS, YFSETQ. Here the CDR3 DNA reads TGCGCCAGCAGCTTGGAAGGAGGATACACTGAAGCTTTCTTT. It encodes CASSLEGGYTEAFF.

The V gene is TRBV18, the J gene TRBJ1-1; D is undetermined. The CDR3 covers 13 residues. From germline, CDR1 is KGHSH and CDR2 LQKENI. The ends were cut back, 1 base at V and 2 bases at J, with 5 bases in the middle. This chain's CDR3 is CASSPLLNTEAFF. CDR3 in DNA: TGTGCCAGCTCACCACTCCTCAACACTGAAGCTTTCTTT.

The V and J genes are TRBV5-6 and TRBJ2-3; TRBD1 or TRBD2 may be the D gene (5 bases each). V gave up 3 bases and J gave up 5 bases, with 10 bases separating them. CDR1 is SGHDT and CDR2 is YYEEEE in the germline V gene. CDR3 size: 13 residues. The CDR3 loop reads CASSSWGKDTQYF. CDR3 bases: TGTGCCAGCAGCTCCTGGGGGAAAGATACGCAGTATTTT.

The V call is TRBV27, the J call TRBJ2-7; 9 bases line up with TRBD1. This CDR3 has 16 amino acids. Germline CDR1 and CDR2: MNHEY and SMNVEV (reference sequence). V gave up 6 bases and J gave up 3 bases; unmatched junction bases: 12. The CDR3 DNA follows: TGTGCCAGCAGCGTCCTCACCGGGACAGGGTACTACGAGCAGTACTTC. Residues: CASSVLTGTGYYEQYF.

The V call is TRBV4-1, the J call TRBJ2-2; TRBD2 matches at 8 bases. Trimming removed 7 bases from V and 0 bases from J; junction bases left unmatched: 10. The CDR3 is 17 amino acids. The V gene's germline CDR1 is MGHRA and CDR2 YSYEKL. This CDR3 is CASTESTSGANTGELFF. CDR3 in DNA: TGCGCCAGCACCGAATCCACTAGCGGTGCGAACACCGGGGAGCTGTTTTTT.

The V gene is TRBV7-8, the J gene TRBJ1-1, with D unclear. The CDR3 is 15 amino acids. Germline CDR1 reads SGHVS; CDR2 reads FQNEAQ. The germline V and J ends were trimmed by 5 bases and 2 bases, with 15 bases remaining between them. The DNA for the CDR3 is TGTGCCAGCAGCCTCTCGGGTCTCCTTAACACTGAAGCTTTCTTT. Its protein product is CASSLSGLLNTEAFF.

The chain couples TRBV28 to TRBJ2-5, with D perhaps TRBD2 (6 bases). Near its end, the DNA agrees better with TRBJ2-7, so the J call may be wrong. The germline V gene has CDR1 MDHEN and CDR2 SYDVKM. The CDR3 covers 14 residues. CDR3 residues: CASSFRGKSYEQYF. In DNA form, the CDR3 reads TGTGCCAGCAGTTTCCGGGGGAAGTCCTACGAGCAGTACTTC.

The chain employs TRBV28 and TRBJ2-7; a possible D gene is TRBD2 (7 bases). With 6 bases removed from V and 5 bases from J, the gap between germline ends came to 20 bases. The CDR3 totals 15 residues. Germline loops: CDR1 MDHEN, CDR2 SYDVKM. Here the CDR3 reads CASRTRGRAADEQYF. The DNA for the CDR3 is TGTGCCAGCAGAACGCGGGGGCGCGCGGCTGACGAGCAGTACTTC.

This chain joins TRBV11-2 and TRBJ1-1, with TRBD1 matching over 8 bases. With V trimmed by 5 bases and J by 1 base, 6 bases remained unmatched. In germline, CDR1 is SGHAT, CDR2 FQNNGV. The CDR3 is made up of 15 amino acids. CDR3 loop: CASSPWTGTNTEAFF. The CDR3 nucleotides are TGTGCCAGCAGCCCATGGACAGGGACGAACACTGAAGCTTTCTTT.

CDR3 amino acids: CASSYRQAENTEAFF. DNA for the CDR3: TGTGCCAGCAGTTATAGGCAGGCCGAGAACACTGAAGCTTTCTTT. This chain links TRBV6-6 with TRBJ1-1; D gene unclear. V was shortened by 3 bases and J by 1 base, with 12 bases between the two germline ends. The V gene's germline CDR1 is MNHNY and CDR2 SVGAGI (reference sequence). This CDR3 has 15 residues.

V is TRBV16 and J is TRBJ2-7; TRBD1 is a possible D gene (5 bases). The germline gives CDR1 KGHSY, CDR2 FQNENV. The CDR3 consists of 14 residues. V was trimmed by 2 bases and J by 0 bases, leaving 8 bases between them. In nucleotides, the CDR3 is TGTGCCAGCAGCCAACAAGGGGTCTCCTACGAGCAGTACTTC. The encoded protein is CASSQQGVSYEQYF.

The rearrangement joins TRBV18 to TRBJ2-1, with TRBD2 matching over 8 bases. V lost 3 bases, J lost 8 bases, and 9 bases stayed unmatched. CDR3 length: 15 amino acids. The germline V gene encodes CDR1 KGHSH and CDR2 LQKENI. Here the CDR3 reads CASSPGLATPDEQFF. In nucleotides, the CDR3 is TGTGCCAGCTCACCCGGACTAGCAACGCCCGATGAGCAGTTCTTC.

This clone was observed a few times. The chain has TRBV10-1 and TRBJ1-1; 11 bases align to TRBD1. This CDR3 contains 16 residues. The junction had 11 bases not matched to a gene; V was cut back by 2 bases and J by 9 bases. Per the germline V gene, CDR1 is WNHNN and CDR2 is SYGVQD (reference sequence). The CDR3 DNA reads TGCGCCAGCAGTGAGGCCGGCGGGACAGGGGGGTCGCAAGCTTTCTTT. Protein sequence: CASSEAGGTGGSQAFF.

This clone was found a few times. This sequence joins TRBV7-9 and TRBJ1-5; 7 bases match TRBD1. This CDR3 spans 15 amino acids. Per germline, CDR1 SEHNR and CDR2 FQNEAQ (reference sequence). The ends lost 5 bases at V and 5 bases at J; junction bases unmatched: 9. The CDR3 spells CASSPGGTADQPQHF. DNA for the CDR3: TGTGCCAGCAGCCCCGGCGGGACAGCTGATCAGCCCCAGCATTTT.

CDR3 sequence reads: CAADRGLNTEAFF. CDR3 DNA: TGTGCCGCTGACAGGGGGCTGAACACTGAAGCTTTCTTT. V is TRBV30 and J is TRBJ1-1; TRBD1 matches 10 bases. The V and J ends lost 8 bases and 0 bases, in that order; junction bases with no gene match: 3. Looked up from germline, CDR1 is GTSNPN and CDR2 is SVGIG (reference sequence). The CDR3 sequence is 13 residues long. Using reference TRBV30 and TRBJ1-1 for the parts outside the CDR3, the full variable domain is SQTIHQWPATLVQPVGSPLSLECTVEGTSNPNLYWYRQAAGRGLQLLFYSVGIGQISSEVPQNLSASRPQDRQFILSSKKLLLSDSGFYLCAADRGLNTEAFFGQGTRLTVV.

This clone was counted only a few times. Within the sample, other DNA sequences also encode this same CDR3. The genes are TRBV27 and TRBJ1-2; TRBD1 might be the D (5 bases). The CDR3 totals 13 residues. Trimming took off 3 bases at V and 3 bases at J, with 8 bases between the two ends. Germline V gives CDR1 MNHEY, CDR2 SMNVEV (reference sequence). The chain's CDR3 is CASSFDRDYGYTF. In DNA, the CDR3 is TGTGCCAGCAGTTTCGACAGAGACTATGGCTACACCTTC.

The chain carries TRBV7-9 and TRBJ2-1; 8 positions agree with TRBD2. This CDR3 is built from 16 residues. The J segment lost 9 bases and the V segment lost 5 bases, leaving 15 bases of the junction unmatched. The germline gives CDR1 SEHNR, CDR2 FQNEAQ (reference sequence). The CDR3 DNA follows: TGTGCCAGCAGCCCCCCCGGGTTAGCGGGAACCGGTGAGCAGTTCTTC. It codes for CASSPPGLAGTGEQFF.

The chain uses TRBV6-5 and TRBJ1-2, with 10 nucleotides matching TRBD1. CDR1 is MNHEY, CDR2 SVGAGI, per germline. CDR3 length: 13 amino acids. The ends lost 5 bases at V and 8 bases at J; junction bases unmatched: 5. CDR3 in amino acids: CASSDRDRGGYTF. CDR3 nucleotides: TGTGCCAGCAGTGATCGGGACAGGGGCGGCTACACCTTC.

CDR3 loop: CASSLRGQGAEKLFF. The DNA for the CDR3 is TGTGCCAGCAGCTTAAGGGGACAGGGGGCGGAAAAACTGTTTTTT. The rearrangement links TRBV11-2 to TRBJ1-4; 12 nucleotides match TRBD1. The V gene end was trimmed by 2 bases and the J gene end by 8 bases; junction bases not matched to a gene: 3. CDR1 SGHAT and CDR2 FQNNGV come from the germline V gene. This CDR3 comprises 15 residues.

The chain employs TRBV6-5 and TRBJ1-2; TRBD1 matches 7 bases. The CDR3 extends over 12 amino acids. From germline, CDR1 is MNHEY and CDR2 SVGAGI. Trimming took 6 bases from V and 6 from J; bases not matched to a gene: 4. CDR3 sequence: CASRQGGNGYTF. DNA of the CDR3: TGTGCCAGCAGGCAGGGGGGGAATGGCTACACCTTC.

The chain couples TRBV7-6 to TRBJ2-5; TRBD1 agrees at 8 bases. V lost 5 bases to trimming and J lost 5 bases; unmatched junction nucleotides: 7. The CDR3 runs to 14 residues. Germline V gene lookup returns CDR1 SGHVS and CDR2 FNYEAQ. The CDR3 nucleotides read TGTGCCAGCAGCCCGGGGACAGGTGGGGAGACCCAGTACTTC. Translation gives CASSPGTGGETQYF.

J is TRBJ2-1 and V is TRBV30, with D perhaps TRBD2 (6 bases). V lost 0 bases and J 8 bases, leaving 11 bases between the germline ends. Germline V gene lookup returns CDR1 GTSNPN and CDR2 SVGIG (reference sequence). The CDR3 totals 13 residues. CDR3 nucleotides: TGTGCCTGGAGTGTAACGGGAGTGGATGAGCAGTTCTTC. As protein: CAWSVTGVDEQFF.